This entry is about one T cell receptor (beta chain). This sample was included in a study of blood T cell repertoires in COVID-19. Sequencing used immunoSEQ multiplex PCR; TCRdb keeps in-frame clones, though not all of them. The repertoire holds a few hundred thousand clones, about 83% seen once, with about 10% in the top ten. Between the trimmed V and J ends, which lost 0 bases and 1 base, there was a span of 9 bases. Germline-derived CDR1 and CDR2 are SGHTA and FQGNSA. The CDR3 is made up of 15 amino acids. This clonotype originated in a woman in her 50s who had recovered from COVID-19. The V call is TRBV7-2, the J call TRBJ1-1; TRBD1 is a possible D gene (5 bases). The sequenced material came from PBMCs or T cells enriched from blood (not recorded which). CDR3 amino acids: CASSLAGAANTEAFF. CDR3 nucleotides: TGTGCCAGCAGCTTAGCTGGGGCAGCGAACACTGAAGCTTTCTTT.